This TCR beta chain was identified in a study of CD8+ T cells in alopecia areata. Across the whole study: Treated patients received oral tofacitinib, 5 to 10 mg twice daily.

Alopecia areata patients had lesional scalp punch biopsies and peripheral blood taken from them. Study-level findings and limits: Scalp samples also contribute reads from the resident alphabeta T cells found in normal skin. Alopecia totalis/universalis scalp especially showed more expanded CD8+ clones than normal scalp.

J lost 5 bases, V lost 0 bases, and 7 bases had no gene match. The CDR3 has 15 residues. Germline assignment: CDR1 SGHDN and CDR2 FVKESK. This clone was seen only a few times. What it binds is unknown. Sequencing relied on a cDNA template that was reverse transcribed from extracted RNA. The assay was immunoSEQ multiplex PCR, and TCRdb's table has in-frame clones only and misses some. This sample carries 160,000 or so clones, about 51% of them seen once, and the ten largest clones take approximately 19%. This receptor was identified in a human donor with alopecia areata. Here the sequenced sample was CD8+ T cells sorted from blood, taken at week 0. The V and J genes are TRBV14 and TRBJ2-7; 7 bases are a match to TRBD2. The CDR3 is CASSQDTAGYDEQYF. CDR3 bases: TGTGCCAGCAGCCAAGATACAGCGGGGTATGACGAGCAGTACTTC.